These 29 T cell receptor beta chains came from one sample sequenced in a study of radiotherapy plus CTLA-4 blockade in lung cancer. TCRdb's table, derived via immunoSEQ multiplex PCR, lists solely in-frame clones and lacks some. Here the sample spans fewer than 95,000 clones, 83% being singletons. Sequences were derived from peripheral blood, sampled from a patient treated with radiotherapy plus ipilimumab. The receptors derive from a human donor with non-small cell lung cancer who had stable disease on radiotherapy plus ipilimumab.

The rearrangement uses TRBV14 and TRBJ1-6; possibly TRBD1 for D (5 bases). Germline values: CDR1 SGHDN, CDR2 FVKESK. This CDR3 contains 17 residues. Trimming stripped 4 bases from V and 1 base from J, with 14 bases between. The CDR3 loop is CASSPGGFRSYNSPLHF. In nucleotides, the CDR3 is TGTGCCAGCAGCCCCGGGGGGTTCAGGTCCTATAATTCACCCCTCCACTTT.

The chain recombines TRBV5-1 with TRBJ1-4; TRBD1 matches 7 bases. Germline V gene data show CDR1 as SGHRS and CDR2 as YFSETQ. Trimming removed 7 bases from V and 2 bases from J; junction bases left unmatched: 5. This CDR3 comprises 14 residues. CDR3 bases: TGCGCCAGCGCCCGGGGACAGACTAATGAAAAACTGTTTTTT. This codes for CASARGQTNEKLFF.

The rearrangement joins TRBV7-2 to TRBJ2-3; 9 positions match TRBD2. Per the germline V gene, CDR1 is SGHTA and CDR2 is FQGNSA. V lost 4 bases to trimming and J lost 0 bases; unmatched junction nucleotides: 5. The CDR3 contains 16 residues. CDR3 protein: CASSSPGLASTDTQYF. CDR3 bases: TGTGCCAGCAGCTCGCCGGGACTAGCTAGCACAGATACGCAGTATTTT.

J is TRBJ1-1 and V is TRBV2, with D possibly TRBD1 on 5 matching bases. CDR3 length: 13 residues. V shed 2 bases and J shed 11 bases, with 15 bases lying between them. Germline CDR1 reads SNHLY; CDR2 reads FYNNEI. DNA of the CDR3: TGTGCCAGCAGTGAAAGTCTGGCAGGGAACGCTTTCTTT. Protein: CASSESLAGNAFF.

The chain joins TRBV28 to TRBJ1-1; D is unclear. The germline V and J ends were trimmed by 8 bases and 0 bases, with 10 bases remaining between them. CDR1 is MDHEN and CDR2 is SYDVKM in the germline V gene. This CDR3 region has 13 residues. CDR3 sequence (DNA): TGTGCCAGCGGACCACCCTTGAACACTGAAGCTTTCTTT. It is translated as CASGPPLNTEAFF.

The CDR3 region is CAWSDELGQGVYEQYF. For the CDR3, the DNA is TGTGCCTGGAGCGATGAGTTGGGACAGGGGGTCTACGAGCAGTACTTC. This rearrangement joins TRBV30 to TRBJ2-7, with 11 bases aligning to TRBD1. Germline lookup yields CDR1 GTSNPN and CDR2 SVGIG (reference sequence). This CDR3 is 16 amino acids long. V lost 3 bases and J lost 3; bases outside the gene matches: 10.

This clone was counted a single time. This chain links TRBV27 with TRBJ1-1, with D possibly TRBD1 on 5 matching bases. Germline lookup yields CDR1 MNHEY and CDR2 SMNVEV (reference sequence). CDR3 length: 13 amino acids. The germline V and J ends were trimmed by 6 bases and 1 base, with 9 bases remaining between them. CDR3 sequence: CASSLGGNTEAFF. CDR3 coding DNA: TGTGCCAGCAGCCTGGGGGGGAACACTGAAGCTTTCTTT.

The chain carries TRBV6-5 and TRBJ2-1; D not resolved. Germline V gene lookup returns CDR1 MNHEY and CDR2 SVGAGI. The CDR3 consists of 13 residues. Trimming took 5 bases from V and 6 from J, leaving 11 bases between them. In DNA, the CDR3 is TGTGCCAGCAGTGGTAGACCCGGCAATGAGCAGTTCTTC. This gives the protein CASSGRPGNEQFF.

On this clone itself: One junction end does not reproduce the germline sequence, and a read error may be involved. This chain joins TRBV2 and TRBJ2-6; 7 nucleotides align to TRBD2. This CDR3 is 16 amino acids long. In germline, CDR1 is SNHLY, CDR2 FYNNEI. This CDR3 reads CASSKAGTPGANVLTF. CDR3 DNA sequence: TGTGCCAGCAGTAAAGCGGGAACCCCTGGGGCCAACGTCCTGACTTTC.

This chain connects TRBV19 to TRBJ2-2; perhaps TRBD1 as D (5 bases). Germline CDR1 is LNHDA and CDR2 is SQIVND (reference sequence). The CDR3 covers 14 residues. Trimming removed 8 bases at V and 1 base at J, with 11 bases between. CDR3 amino acids: CASSVGQNTGELFF. Here the CDR3 DNA reads TGTGCCAGTTCCGTCGGACAGAACACCGGGGAGCTGTTTTTT.

The chain combines TRBV7-9 with TRBJ2-3, with D possibly being TRBD2 (6 bases). The CDR3 loop spans 15 amino acids. With 4 bases removed from V and 4 bases from J, the gap between germline ends came to 15 bases. Looked up from germline, CDR1 is SEHNR and CDR2 is FQNEAQ (reference sequence). The CDR3 DNA reads as TGTGCCAGCAGCTCGAGACTAGAAGGGGCAGATACGCAGTATTTT. This sequence encodes CASSSRLEGADTQYF.

This clone was recorded only once. The rearrangement joins TRBV6-4 to TRBJ2-3, with TRBD1 identical over 11 bases. The CDR3 contains 15 residues. The V segment lost 6 bases and the J segment 2 bases; nucleotides outside the gene matches: 4. CDR1 is MRHNA and CDR2 is SNTAGT in the germline V gene. The CDR3 sequence: CASSAGQGDTDTQYF. The CDR3 DNA reads as TGTGCCAGCAGCGCGGGACAGGGGGACACAGATACGCAGTATTTT.

This clone appeared once. The chain links TRBV2 to TRBJ2-7; D perhaps matches TRBD2 (6 bases). The CDR3 runs to 15 residues. The germline CDR1 and CDR2 sequences are SNHLY and FYNNEI. V lost 2 bases, J lost 2 bases, and 13 bases lay in between. This chain's CDR3 is CASSETGESPYEQYF. CDR3 nucleotide sequence: TGTGCCAGCAGTGAAACGGGAGAGTCCCCCTACGAGCAGTACTTC. Based on the CDR3 plus reference TRBV2 and TRBJ2-7, the full variable domain is EPEVTQTPSHQVTQMGQEVILRCVPISNHLYFYWYRQILGQKVEFLVSFYNNEISEKSEIFDDQFSVERPDGSNFTLKIRSTKLEDSAMYFCASSETGESPYEQYFGPGTRLTVT.

V is TRBV5-1 and J is TRBJ2-7; D unresolved. The germline CDR1 and CDR2 sequences are SGHRS and YFSETQ. CDR3 size: 15 residues. Trimming cost V 0 bases and J 2 bases, with 12 bases left between them. DNA of the CDR3: TGCGCCAGCAGCTTGGCCGATGTAGGGACCTACGAGCAGTACTTC. Its protein product is CASSLADVGTYEQYF.

DNA for the CDR3: TGTGCCTGGAGCCGCGGGACTCTCAATGAGCAGTTCTTC. Encoded protein: CAWSRGTLNEQFF. J is TRBJ2-1 and V is TRBV30, with a tentative D call TRBD2 (6 bases). The CDR3 is 13 amino acids. Germline V CDR1 and CDR2: GTSNPN, SVGIG (reference sequence). The V gene lost 3 bases and the J gene lost 6 bases, with 12 bases spanning the gap.

The chain uses TRBV6-1 and TRBJ2-7; D unclear. Per the germline V gene, CDR1 is MNHNS and CDR2 is SASEGT. This CDR3 contains 12 residues. The CDR3 sequence: CLGAASSYEQYF. The DNA of the CDR3 is TGTCTAGGCGCCGCGAGCTCCTACGAGCAGTACTTC.

The genes are TRBV28 and TRBJ1-5; no clear D. V was trimmed by 3 bases and J by 5 bases, leaving 2 bases between them. Germline V gene lookup returns CDR1 MDHEN and CDR2 SYDVKM. The CDR3 is made up of 11 amino acids. CDR3 coding DNA: TGTGCCAGCAGTTTGGATCAGCCCCAGCATTTT. It is translated as CASSLDQPQHF.

The rearrangement joins TRBV28 to TRBJ1-2; D is possibly TRBD1 (5 bases). The CDR3 extends over 16 amino acids. Germline V gene sequence: CDR1 MDHEN, CDR2 SYDVKM. V shed 1 base and J shed 7 bases, with 19 bases lying between them. The CDR3 here is CASSLFGQGLLGGYTF. The CDR3 DNA reads as TGTGCCAGCAGTTTATTCGGGCAGGGTTTACTCGGTGGCTACACCTTC.

This clone occurred a few times. V gene TRBV7-9 combines with J gene TRBJ1-5, with TRBD1 as a possible D gene (5 bases). Germline loops: CDR1 SEHNR, CDR2 FQNEAQ (reference sequence). The CDR3 spans 16 residues. The germline V and J ends were trimmed by 5 bases and 4 bases, with 18 bases remaining between them. The CDR3 here is CASSRVGGPSNQPQHF. CDR3 coding DNA: TGTGCCAGCAGCCGAGTCGGGGGACCCAGTAATCAGCCCCAGCATTTT.

The count of this clone is one. This sequence joins TRBV10-3 and TRBJ2-3; D unresolved. The CDR3 runs 14 residues. V lost 3 bases and J lost 1, with 8 bases in between. From germline, CDR1 is ENHRY and CDR2 SYGVKD. CDR3 DNA sequence: TGTGCCATCAGTGAAGGTCTCGGCACAGATACGCAGTATTTT. The encoded protein is CAISEGLGTDTQYF.

A single count supports this clone. The chain combines TRBV30 with TRBJ1-2, with 7 bases aligning to TRBD1. J lost 6 bases, V lost 1 base, and 5 bases had no gene match. This CDR3 comprises 13 residues. Germline V lookup: CDR1 GTSNPN, CDR2 SVGIG (reference sequence). The DNA of the CDR3 is TGTGCCTGGAGTGCGACAGGGCGCCATGGCTACACCTTC. Translating it yields CAWSATGRHGYTF.

The chain is built from TRBV27 and TRBJ2-1; the match to TRBD1 covers 7 bases. V was pared by 2 bases and J by 4 bases, with 11 bases of the junction left unmatched. The CDR3 contains 17 residues. CDR1 MNHEY and CDR2 SMNVEV come from the germline V gene (reference sequence). CDR3 amino acids: CASSLITGAGAYNEQFF. Here the CDR3 DNA reads TGTGCCAGCAGTTTAATTACAGGGGCCGGGGCTTACAATGAGCAGTTCTTC.

The J gene is TRBJ2-7, the V gene TRBV7-8; 7 bases align to TRBD1. Germline assignment: CDR1 SGHVS and CDR2 FQNEAQ. CDR3 length: 15 amino acids. After removal of 6 bases from V and 6 bases from J, the junction contained 14 bases not matched to a gene. The CDR3 nucleotides are TGTGCCAGCAGACCTATCTCGACAGGGTTAGGCGAGCAGTACTTC. This sequence encodes CASRPISTGLGEQYF.

V is TRBV20-1 and J is TRBJ2-5; D is uncertain. The CDR3 spans 11 residues. The germline V gene has CDR1 DFQATT and CDR2 SNEGSKA (reference sequence). V was trimmed by 4 bases and J by 5 bases, leaving 8 bases between them. Here the CDR3 reads CSAKLIETQYF. The CDR3 DNA follows: TGCAGTGCTAAACTTATCGAGACCCAGTACTTC.

The count of this clone is one. In DNA, the CDR3 is TGTGCCAGCAGCTTAGGACAGTACTATGGCTACACCTTC. Translating it yields CASSLGQYYGYTF. The rearrangement links TRBV7-9 to TRBJ1-2; TRBD1 is a possible D gene (5 bases). CDR1 is SEHNR and CDR2 is FQNEAQ in the germline V gene (reference sequence). V gave up 1 base and J gave up 3 bases, with 6 bases separating them. CDR3 length equals 13 residues.

This chain links TRBV5-6 with TRBJ1-1; 7 nucleotides agree with TRBD1. V shed 4 bases and J 0 bases; nucleotides not matched to a gene: 6. The length of the CDR3 is 15 residues. Germline V gene lookup returns CDR1 SGHDT and CDR2 YYEEEE. CDR3 sequence reads: CASSGWDSLNTEAFF. Here the CDR3 DNA reads TGTGCCAGCAGCGGGTGGGACAGCCTGAACACTGAAGCTTTCTTT.

The chain employs TRBV5-4 and TRBJ1-1; a weak D match, TRBD1 (6 bases). CDR1 and CDR2 from the germline V gene are SGHNT and YYREEE (reference sequence). The CDR3 contains 16 residues. V was shortened by 4 bases and J by 1 base, with 17 bases between the two germline ends. The CDR3 sequence: CASSPGVEVRNTEAFF. The DNA for the CDR3 is TGTGCCAGCAGCCCAGGGGTGGAGGTTAGGAACACTGAAGCTTTCTTT.

The J gene is TRBJ2-5, the V gene TRBV9, with 9 bases fitting TRBD2. Looked up from germline, CDR1 is SGDLS and CDR2 is YYNGEE. V lost 0 bases to trimming and J lost 0 bases; unmatched junction nucleotides: 3. This CDR3 has 16 residues. The CDR3 nucleotides are TGTGCCAGCAGCGTAGCGAGCGGGGGGCACCAAGAGACCCAGTACTTC. As protein: CASSVASGGHQETQYF.

V gene TRBV9 combines with J gene TRBJ1-5; 7 nucleotides match TRBD1. Germline V lookup: CDR1 SGDLS, CDR2 YYNGEE. This CDR3 spans 15 amino acids. V lost 4 bases to trimming and J lost 0 bases; unmatched junction nucleotides: 4. CDR3 region: CASSPTGDSNQPQHF. CDR3 nucleotide sequence: TGTGCCAGCAGCCCAACAGGGGATAGCAATCAGCCCCAGCATTTT. The variable domain in full, completed from reference TRBV9 and TRBJ1-5, reads DSGVTQTPKHLITATGQRVTLRCSPRSGDLSVYWYQQSLDQGLQFLIQYYNGEERAKGNILERFSAQQFPDLHSELNLSSLELGDSALYFCASSPTGDSNQPQHFGDGTRLSIL.